This T cell receptor (beta chain) came from a study of shared clonotypes between healthy human individuals. Study summary: Three plates each covered CD4 naive and memory; CD8 naive two, CD8 memory one. Study-wide findings and caveats: Relative to their counterparts shared across all four donors, non-shared clonotypes exhibited diminished generation probabilities. Few donors restricted represented genetic and exposure-history diversity.

Using immunoSEQ multiplex PCR, the repertoire was profiled, and TCRdb retains in-frame clones only, with some absent. The repertoire includes about 1.1 million clones, 70% to 80% of them detected once, and roughly 0.9% sits in the top ten. The CDR3 loop spans 13 amino acids. The ends were cut back, 0 bases at V and 6 bases at J, with 6 bases in the middle. CDR1 is SGHVS, CDR2 FQNEAQ, per germline. A remark on this clone: The antigen remains unidentified.

Negatively enriched CD4+ T cells were divided by CD45RA into naive and memory. The V and J genes are TRBV7-8 and TRBJ1-5, with D unresolved. The sample comprised memory CD4+ T cells from PBMCs. Subset described: CD45RA-negative fraction. This receptor was identified in a man aged 18-30 years in good health. Some clones in this sample may be carry-over from other donors' samples. CDR3 sequence (DNA): TGTGCCAGCAGCTTAGCGCGGGGTCAGCCCCAGCATTTT. This sequence encodes CASSLARGQPQHF.